These T cell receptor beta chains were read from a single sample in a study of shared clonotypes between healthy human individuals. Generated by immunoSEQ multiplex PCR, the TCRdb table keeps only in-frame clones and is missing some. Of around 370,000 clones listed, 90% to 98% are singletons. Sequenced sample: memory CD8+ T cells sorted from blood. The receptors derive from a young man in good health. CDR3s include the opening cysteine and the closing phenylalanine or tryptophan. The D gene is left open where the match is weak. Size is omitted from some rows. Given values are once, few, many or a class for expanded clones.

-	TRBV4-1	TRBJ1-1	-	TGCGCCAGCAGCCTAATGTGGACGGTCGAGTACACTGAAGCTTTCTTT	CASSLMWTVEYTEAFF
once	TRBV6-8	TRBJ1-4	-	TGTGCCAGCAGCCACGGGGAAAAACTGTTTTTT	CASSHGEKLFF
-	TRBV5-4	TRBJ2-7	TRBD2	TGTGCCAGCAGCTTGGTGGCGGGAGGGGCCTACGAGCAGTACTTC	CASSLVAGGAYEQYF
-	TRBV4-1	TRBJ2-7	-	TGCGCCAGCAGCCAAAGGGACGGTACCTACGAGCAGTACTTC	CASSQRDGTYEQYF
-	TRBV7-3	TRBJ2-7	-	TGTGCCAGCAGCTTAAACGGAAGGAAAGACGAGCAGTACTTC	CASSLNGRKDEQYF
-	TRBV7-8	TRBJ2-1	TRBD1	TGTGCCAGCAGCTCCCTGGGACAGGGGTTTAGTGAGCAGTTCTTC	CASSSLGQGFSEQFF
once	TRBV7-3	TRBJ2-5	TRBD1	TGTGCCAGCAGCTTAACGGGATACGGGACAGAGGAAGAGACCCAGTACTTC	CASSLTGYGTEEETQYF
-	TRBV2	TRBJ1-2	-	TGTGCCAGCAGTGAAACCTATGGCTACACCTTC	CASSETYGYTF
-	TRBV29-1	TRBJ2-7	TRBD2	TGCAGCGTTGAGGGCGGGAGTGTTTACGAGCAGTACTTC	CSVEGGSVYEQYF
-	TRBV30	TRBJ2-7	TRBD1	TGTGCCTGTAGGGGACAGGTGGACGAGCAGTACTTC	CACRGQVDEQYF
few	TRBV28	TRBJ1-1	-	TGTGCCAGCAGTTCCCAATATGAAGCTTTCTTT	CASSSQYEAFF
-	TRBV4-2	TRBJ2-7	TRBD2	TGTGCCAGCAGCCAAGTTATCGCGACTAGCGGGAGCCACGAGCAGTACTTC	CASSQVIATSGSHEQYF
-	TRBV14	TRBJ1-1	TRBD1	TGTGCCAGCAGCCTTCGGACAGGGGGCAAGGGCACTGAAGCTTTCTTT	CASSLRTGGKGTEAFF
-	TRBV9	TRBJ2-3	TRBD1	TGTGCCAGCAGCGGGACAGGGGTAGGAGATACGCAGTATTTT	CASSGTGVGDTQYF
-	TRBV10-3	TRBJ2-1	TRBD2	TGTGCCATCAGTGATAGTCTAGCGGGGCTATACAATGAGCAGTTCTTC	CAISDSLAGLYNEQFF
-	TRBV7-9	TRBJ1-3	-	TGTGCCAGCAGCTTTATATACGGAAACACCATATATTTT	CASSFIYGNTIYF
-	TRBV28	TRBJ2-6	TRBD1	TGTGCCAGCAGTCCAGACAGGGGCGGGGCCAACGTCCTGACTTTC	CASSPDRGGANVLTF
-	TRBV15	TRBJ1-1	-	TGTGCCACCAGCAGAGATTGGGGCAGGAACACTGAAGCTTTCTTT	CATSRDWGRNTEAFF
-	TRBV27	TRBJ2-1	TRBD2	TGTGCCAGCAGCCATTCCCCGCTACAGGAGACTAGCTTAAATGAGCAGTTCTTC	CASSHSPLQETSLNEQFF
-	TRBV30	TRBJ2-7	-	TGTGCCTGGAGTGTAGGGGCCTACGAGCAGTACTTC	CAWSVGAYEQYF
-	TRBV11-1	TRBJ2-3	-	TGTGCCAGCAGCTATTTCCAGGGCCCAGATACGCAGTATTTT	CASSYFQGPDTQYF
-	TRBV5-4	TRBJ2-1	-	TGTGCCAGCAGCTTGGGAGAGAACCACAATGAGCAGTTCTTC	CASSLGENHNEQFF
-	TRBV5-1	TRBJ1-1	TRBD1	TGCGCCAGCAGCTACCAGGGGGCGTCTTTCTTT	CASSYQGASFF
-	TRBV9	TRBJ2-2	TRBD2	TGTGCCAGCAGGGCAGCGGGAGGGACCGGGGAGCTGTTTTTT	CASRAAGGTGELFF
-	TRBV27	TRBJ2-2	TRBD1	TGTGCCAGCAGTTACACAGGGGCCGGGGAGCTGTTTTTT	CASSYTGAGELFF
-	TRBV29-1	TRBJ2-3	-	TGCAGCGTTAGCCTCTGGCGGGATACGCAGTATTTT	CSVSLWRDTQYF